The clone carrying this TCR beta chain was seen ten or more times. CDR3 length: 16 residues. J gave up 5 bases and V 2 bases, and 6 bases lay outside the gene matches. TCRdb ran MiXCR on the 5' RACE reads and lists one entry per CDR3 protein. This sample has about 60,000 distinct CDR3 sequences; about 10% occur once, and the top ten carry about 6.3%. The entry originates in a study of neurological immune-mediated disorders. The time point was: longitudinal time-point 1 (baseline). Material: PBMCs. V is TRBV12-3 or TRBV12-4 and J is TRBJ1-1; 12 bases agree with TRBD1. The sequence was collected from a male donor with HTLV-1-associated myelopathy (HAM/TSP). Here the CDR3 reads CASSLSGTGGRTEAFF. The CDR3 DNA follows: TGTGCCAGCAGTTTATCAGGGACAGGGGGCCGGACTGAAGCTTTCTTT.